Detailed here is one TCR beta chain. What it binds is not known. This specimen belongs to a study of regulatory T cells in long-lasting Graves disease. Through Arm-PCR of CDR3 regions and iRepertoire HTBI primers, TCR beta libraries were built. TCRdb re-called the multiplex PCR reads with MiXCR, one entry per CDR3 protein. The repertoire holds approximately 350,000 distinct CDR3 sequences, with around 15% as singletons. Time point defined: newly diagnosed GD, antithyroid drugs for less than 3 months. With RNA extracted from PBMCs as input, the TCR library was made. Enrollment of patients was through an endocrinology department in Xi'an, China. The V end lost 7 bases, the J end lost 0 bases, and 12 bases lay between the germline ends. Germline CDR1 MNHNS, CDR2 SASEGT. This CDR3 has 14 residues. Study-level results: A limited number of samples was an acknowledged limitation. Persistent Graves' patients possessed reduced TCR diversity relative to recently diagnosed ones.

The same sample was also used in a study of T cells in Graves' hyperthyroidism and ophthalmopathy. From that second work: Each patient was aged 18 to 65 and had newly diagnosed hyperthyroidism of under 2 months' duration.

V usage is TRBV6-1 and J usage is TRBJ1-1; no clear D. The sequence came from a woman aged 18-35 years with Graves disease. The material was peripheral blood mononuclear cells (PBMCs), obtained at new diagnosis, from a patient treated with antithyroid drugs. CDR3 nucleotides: TGTGCCAGCACCCTAGCACGGATGAACACTGAAGCTTTCTTT. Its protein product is CASTLARMNTEAFF.